Shown below are 16 T cell receptor beta chains from a single sample sequenced in a study of shared clonotypes between healthy human individuals. Produced via immunoSEQ multiplex PCR; TCRdb's table is partial and in-frame only. The table records 2 million to 2.5 million clones, 80% to 95% of them present only once. Sequenced input: naive CD4+ T cells from PBMCs. Subset described: CD45RA+ positively selected. Receptor source: a man younger than 35 in good health. Some clones in this sample may be carry-over from other donors' samples.

There are a few counts of this clone. Other DNA variants within this sample encode the same CDR3. V gene TRBV2 combines with J gene TRBJ1-1, with TRBD1 matching 8 bases. The ends lost 4 bases at V and 3 bases at J; junction bases unmatched: 1. The CDR3 consists of 13 residues. Germline CDR1 and CDR2: SNHLY and FYNNEI. CDR3 residues: CASSAGGYTEAFF. The CDR3 bases are TGTGCCAGCAGTGCAGGGGGCTACACTGAAGCTTTCTTT.

The chain couples TRBV9 to TRBJ2-1; 13 bases are shared with TRBD2. Germline V gene sequence: CDR1 SGDLS, CDR2 YYNGEE. V lost 3 bases, J lost 6 bases, and 9 bases stayed unmatched. The CDR3 loop spans 17 amino acids. DNA for the CDR3: TGTGCCAGCAGCGCTTGGACTAGCGGGGGCGCGACCAATGAGCAGTTCTTC. It codes for CASSAWTSGGATNEQFF.

V usage is TRBV2 and J usage is TRBJ2-7; D may be TRBD1 or TRBD2 (5 bases each). Per germline, CDR1 SNHLY and CDR2 FYNNEI. This CDR3 is 13 amino acids long. V lost 3 bases, J lost 9 bases, and 15 bases lay in between. The CDR3 nucleotides are TGTGCCAGCAGTGATTTCCTTCGGGACCCGCAGTACTTC. Protein sequence: CASSDFLRDPQYF.

J is TRBJ1-5 and V is TRBV7-2; 10 bases map to TRBD1. V lost 1 base and J lost 9; bases outside the gene matches: 9. This CDR3 spans 16 amino acids. CDR1 and CDR2 (germline): SGHTA, FQGNSA. The CDR3: CASSLDGTGAARPQHF. CDR3 DNA sequence: TGTGCCAGCAGCTTAGACGGGACAGGGGCCGCGAGGCCCCAGCATTTT.

The CDR3 DNA reads TGTGCCAGCAGCCAAGTGTCATCCTACGAGCAGTACTTC. This sequence encodes CASSQVSSYEQYF. This chain uses TRBV14 with TRBJ2-7; no clear D gene. Looked up from germline, CDR1 is SGHDN and CDR2 is FVKESK. V lost 1 base, J lost 1 base, and 5 bases lay in between. This CDR3 has 13 amino acids.

The chain has TRBV30 and TRBJ2-5, with 8 nucleotides matching TRBD1. Germline loops: CDR1 GTSNPN, CDR2 SVGIG (reference sequence). CDR3 length: 15 amino acids. The ends lost 3 bases at V and 1 base at J; junction bases unmatched: 7. This CDR3 is CAWSGTGKRQETQYF. CDR3 DNA: TGTGCCTGGAGCGGGACAGGCAAGCGCCAAGAGACCCAGTACTTC.

A note on this clone: Within the sample, other DNA sequences also encode this same CDR3. V is TRBV20-1 and J is TRBJ2-3, with unresolved D. Germline CDR1 reads DFQATT; CDR2 reads SNEGSKA (reference sequence). The CDR3 spans 11 residues. V dropped 1 base and J dropped 4 bases, with 3 bases sitting between them. CDR3 residues: CSARVPDTQYF. The CDR3 bases are TGCAGTGCTAGAGTCCCAGATACGCAGTATTTT.

This chain links TRBV9 with TRBJ2-5; TRBD1 matches at 7 bases. Germline values: CDR1 SGDLS, CDR2 YYNGEE. Trimming at V came to 3 bases and at J to 7 bases, leaving 15 bases not matched to a gene. This CDR3 has 16 residues. CDR3 sequence: CASSDATGDTRGTQYF. CDR3 DNA sequence: TGTGCCAGCAGCGATGCCACAGGGGACACAAGAGGGACCCAGTACTTC.

The rearrangement uses TRBV29-1 and TRBJ2-6; D uncertain. CDR3 length: 13 residues. Germline assignment: CDR1 SQVTM and CDR2 ANQGSEA. Trimming pared 5 bases from V and 0 bases from J, leaving 5 bases between. The CDR3 nucleotides are TGCAGCGTTCATGACTCTGGGGCCAACGTCCTGACTTTC. Its protein product is CSVHDSGANVLTF.

V is TRBV28 and J is TRBJ1-3, with 10 positions matching TRBD1. The V gene end was trimmed by 8 bases and the J gene end by 4 bases; junction bases not matched to a gene: 11. This CDR3 comprises 16 residues. Germline lookup yields CDR1 MDHEN and CDR2 SYDVKM. CDR3: CASSLRTGGRGNTIYF. The CDR3 coding sequence is TGTGCCAGCTCTTTGAGGACAGGGGGGCGCGGAAACACCATATATTTT.

The V gene is TRBV9, the J gene TRBJ2-2; 7 bases line up with TRBD2. Trimming cost V 3 bases and J 5 bases; bases outside gene matches: 7. Germline V gene sequence: CDR1 SGDLS, CDR2 YYNGEE. This CDR3 has 15 residues. CDR3 region: CASSGGTGGTGELFF. The CDR3 DNA reads TGTGCCAGCAGCGGCGGGACGGGGGGTACCGGGGAGCTGTTTTTT. Full variable domain (missing parts from reference TRBV9 and TRBJ2-2): DSGVTQTPKHLITATGQRVTLRCSPRSGDLSVYWYQQSLDQGLQFLIQYYNGEERAKGNILERFSAQQFPDLHSELNLSSLELGDSALYFCASSGGTGGTGELFFGEGSRLTVL.

The J gene is TRBJ1-2, the V gene TRBV19; perhaps TRBD1 as D (6 bases). This CDR3 spans 16 amino acids. Trimming removed 4 bases at V and 2 bases at J, with 17 bases between. Germline CDR1 reads LNHDA; CDR2 reads SQIVND (reference sequence). CDR3 nucleotides: TGTGCCAGTAGTACTTTACAGGGAAACCTAAACTATGGCTACACCTTC. Encoded protein: CASSTLQGNLNYGYTF.

The chain joins TRBV29-1 to TRBJ2-4; tentative D call: TRBD2 (5 bases). This CDR3 region has 16 residues. Per the germline V gene, CDR1 is SQVTM and CDR2 is ANQGSEA. V was shortened by 5 bases and J by 2 bases, with 19 bases between the two germline ends. CDR3 sequence reads: CSVTLRPVATKNIQYF. CDR3 DNA sequence: TGCAGCGTTACCCTCCGCCCCGTAGCGACCAAAAACATTCAGTACTTC.

V and J are TRBV19 and TRBJ2-4; the match to TRBD2 covers 13 bases. The ends lost 9 bases at V and 8 bases at J; junction bases unmatched: 4. The CDR3 length is 13 residues. Germline assignment: CDR1 LNHDA and CDR2 SQIVND (reference sequence). The CDR3 DNA is TGTGCCAGCGGACTAGCGGGAGACTACATTCAGTACTTC. This codes for CASGLAGDYIQYF. Together with reference TRBV19 and TRBJ2-4, the CDR3 gives the full variable domain: DGGITQSPKYLFRKEGQNVTLSCEQNLNHDAMYWYRQDPGQGLRLIYYSQIVNDFQKGDIAEGYSVSREKKESFPLTVTSAQKNPTAFYLCASGLAGDYIQYFGAGTRLSVL.

The chain links TRBV5-6 to TRBJ1-1; D gene unclear. Germline assignment: CDR1 SGHDT and CDR2 YYEEEE. CDR3 size: 15 residues. Between the trimmed V and J ends, which lost 2 bases and 0 bases, there was a span of 11 bases. The CDR3: CASSFPRTMNTEAFF. CDR3 in DNA: TGTGCCAGCAGCTTTCCCCGGACCATGAACACTGAAGCTTTCTTT.

The CDR3 nucleotides are TGTGCCAGCAGCTTAGAACGGGACACCTACGAGCAGTACTTC. This gives the protein CASSLERDTYEQYF. The V gene is TRBV7-9, the J gene TRBJ2-7; possible D gene TRBD1, 6 bases. The CDR3 spans 14 residues. The germline gives CDR1 SEHNR, CDR2 FQNEAQ (reference sequence). Deletions cut 1 base from V and 2 bases from J, with 9 bases between.